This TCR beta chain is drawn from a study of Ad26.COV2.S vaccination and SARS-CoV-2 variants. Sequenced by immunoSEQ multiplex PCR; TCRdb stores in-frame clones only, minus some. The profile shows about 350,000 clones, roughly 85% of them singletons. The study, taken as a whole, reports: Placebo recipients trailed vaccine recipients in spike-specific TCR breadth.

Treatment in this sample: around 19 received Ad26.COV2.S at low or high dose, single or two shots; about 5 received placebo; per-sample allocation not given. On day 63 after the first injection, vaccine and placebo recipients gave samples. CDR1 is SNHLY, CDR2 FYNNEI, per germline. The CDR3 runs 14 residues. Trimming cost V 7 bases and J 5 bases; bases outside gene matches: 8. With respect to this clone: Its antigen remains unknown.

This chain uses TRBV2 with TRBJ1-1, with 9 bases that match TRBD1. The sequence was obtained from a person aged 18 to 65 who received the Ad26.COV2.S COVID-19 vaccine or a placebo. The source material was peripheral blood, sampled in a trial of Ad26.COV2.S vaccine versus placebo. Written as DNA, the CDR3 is TGTGCCAGCATTCCGACAGGGGGGTTTACTGAAGCTTTCTTT. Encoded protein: CASIPTGGFTEAFF.